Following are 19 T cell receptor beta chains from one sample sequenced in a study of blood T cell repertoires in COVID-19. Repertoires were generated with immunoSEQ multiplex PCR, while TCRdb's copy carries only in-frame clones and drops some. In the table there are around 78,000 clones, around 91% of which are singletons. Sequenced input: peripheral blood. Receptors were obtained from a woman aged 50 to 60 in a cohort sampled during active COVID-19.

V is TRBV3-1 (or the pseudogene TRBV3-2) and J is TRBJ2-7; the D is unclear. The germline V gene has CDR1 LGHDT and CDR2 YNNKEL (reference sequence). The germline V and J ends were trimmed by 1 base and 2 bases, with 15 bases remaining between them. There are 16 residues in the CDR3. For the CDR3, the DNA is TGTGCCAGCAGCCAAGGGTCGGTCGGGTTCCCCTACGAGCAGTACTTC. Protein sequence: CASSQGSVGFPYEQYF.

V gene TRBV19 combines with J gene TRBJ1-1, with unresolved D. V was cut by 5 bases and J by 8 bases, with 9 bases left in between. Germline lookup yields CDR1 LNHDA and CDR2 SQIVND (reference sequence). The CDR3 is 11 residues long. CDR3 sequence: CASSAEGEAFF. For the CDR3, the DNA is TGTGCCAGTAGTGCCGAGGGAGAAGCTTTCTTT.

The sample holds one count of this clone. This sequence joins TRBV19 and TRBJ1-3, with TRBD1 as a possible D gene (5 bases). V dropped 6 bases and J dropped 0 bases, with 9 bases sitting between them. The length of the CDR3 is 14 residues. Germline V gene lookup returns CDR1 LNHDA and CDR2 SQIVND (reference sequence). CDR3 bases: TGTGCCAGTAGCGGGGGTTACTCTGGAAACACCATATATTTT. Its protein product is CASSGGYSGNTIYF.

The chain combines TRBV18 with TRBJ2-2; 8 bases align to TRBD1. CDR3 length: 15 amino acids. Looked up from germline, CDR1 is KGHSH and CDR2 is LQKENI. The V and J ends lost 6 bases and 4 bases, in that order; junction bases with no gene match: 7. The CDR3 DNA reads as TGTGCCAGCTCCCTCGACAGGGGTTCCACCGGGGAGCTGTTTTTT. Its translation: CASSLDRGSTGELFF.

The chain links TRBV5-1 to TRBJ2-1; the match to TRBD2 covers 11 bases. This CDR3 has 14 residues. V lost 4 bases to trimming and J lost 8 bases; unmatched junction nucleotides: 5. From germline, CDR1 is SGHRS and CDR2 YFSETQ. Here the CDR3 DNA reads TGCGCCAGCAGCCTTAGCGGGAGGGGTGATGAGCAGTTCTTC. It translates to CASSLSGRGDEQFF.

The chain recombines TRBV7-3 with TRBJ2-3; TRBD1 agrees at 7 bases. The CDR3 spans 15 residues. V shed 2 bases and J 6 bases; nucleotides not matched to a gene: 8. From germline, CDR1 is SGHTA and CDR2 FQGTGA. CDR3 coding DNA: TGTGCCAGCAGCTTAGAAGGGGGCGGACTTGATACGCAGTATTTT. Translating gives CASSLEGGGLDTQYF.

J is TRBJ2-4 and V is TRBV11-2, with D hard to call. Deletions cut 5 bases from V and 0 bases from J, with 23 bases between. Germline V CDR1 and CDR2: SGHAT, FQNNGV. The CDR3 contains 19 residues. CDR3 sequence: CASSQPGFRQSLAKNIQYF. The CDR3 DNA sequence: TGTGCCAGCAGCCAACCGGGTTTCCGCCAGAGCTTAGCCAAAAACATTCAGTACTTC.

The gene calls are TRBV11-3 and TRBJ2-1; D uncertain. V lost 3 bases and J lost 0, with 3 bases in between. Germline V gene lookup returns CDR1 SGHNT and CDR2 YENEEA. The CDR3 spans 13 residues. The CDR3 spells CASSFSSYNEQFF. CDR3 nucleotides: TGTGCCAGCAGCTTTAGCTCCTACAATGAGCAGTTCTTC.

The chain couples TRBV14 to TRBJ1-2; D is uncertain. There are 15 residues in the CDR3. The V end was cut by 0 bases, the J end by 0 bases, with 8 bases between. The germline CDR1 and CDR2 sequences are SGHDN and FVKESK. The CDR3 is CASSQDLGANYGYTF. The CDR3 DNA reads TGTGCCAGCAGCCAAGATCTGGGAGCTAACTATGGCTACACCTTC. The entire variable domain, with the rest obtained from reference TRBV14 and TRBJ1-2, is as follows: EAGVTQFPSHSVIEKGQTVTLRCDPISGHDNLYWYRRVMGKEIKFLLHFVKESKQDESGMPNNRFLAERTGGTYSTLKVQPAELEDSGVYFCASSQDLGANYGYTFGSGTRLTVV.

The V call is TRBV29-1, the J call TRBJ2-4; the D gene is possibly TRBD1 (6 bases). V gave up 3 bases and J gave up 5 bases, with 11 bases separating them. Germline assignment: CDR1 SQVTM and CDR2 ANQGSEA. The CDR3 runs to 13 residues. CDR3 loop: CSVEGQGQNIQYF. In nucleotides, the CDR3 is TGCAGCGTTGAGGGGCAGGGGCAAAACATTCAGTACTTC.

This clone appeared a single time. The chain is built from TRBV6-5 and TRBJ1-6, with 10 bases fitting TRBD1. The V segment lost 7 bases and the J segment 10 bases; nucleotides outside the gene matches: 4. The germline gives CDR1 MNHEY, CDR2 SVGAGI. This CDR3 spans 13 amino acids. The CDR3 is CASIGQGESPLHF. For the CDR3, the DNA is TGTGCCAGCATAGGACAGGGGGAATCACCCCTCCACTTT.

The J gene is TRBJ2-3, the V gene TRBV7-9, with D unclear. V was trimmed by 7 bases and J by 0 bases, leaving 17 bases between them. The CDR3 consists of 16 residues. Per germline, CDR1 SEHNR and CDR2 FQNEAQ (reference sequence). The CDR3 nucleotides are TGTGCCAGCACCCCGTCCGGAGCGAGGAGCACAGATACGCAGTATTTT. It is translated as CASTPSGARSTDTQYF.

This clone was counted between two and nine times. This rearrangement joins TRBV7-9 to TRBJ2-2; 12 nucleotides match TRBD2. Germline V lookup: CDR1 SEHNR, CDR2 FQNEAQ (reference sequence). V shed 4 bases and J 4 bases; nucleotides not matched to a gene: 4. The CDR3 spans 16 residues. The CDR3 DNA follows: TGTGCCAGCAGCTCCCGACTAGCGGGAGCCACCGGGGAGCTGTTTTTT. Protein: CASSSRLAGATGELFF.

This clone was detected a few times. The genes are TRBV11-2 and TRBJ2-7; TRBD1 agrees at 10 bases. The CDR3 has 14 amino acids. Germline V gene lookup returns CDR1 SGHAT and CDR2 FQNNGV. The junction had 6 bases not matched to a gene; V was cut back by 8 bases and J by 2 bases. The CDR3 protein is CASVQDRGTYEQYF. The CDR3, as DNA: TGTGCCAGCGTCCAGGACAGGGGGACCTACGAGCAGTACTTC.

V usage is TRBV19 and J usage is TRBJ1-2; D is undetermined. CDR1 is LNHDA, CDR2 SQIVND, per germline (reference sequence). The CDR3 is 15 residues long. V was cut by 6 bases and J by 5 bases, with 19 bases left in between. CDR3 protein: CASRSTSTAQYGYTF. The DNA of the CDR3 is TGTGCCAGTAGATCCACCAGTACAGCCCAGTATGGCTACACCTTC.

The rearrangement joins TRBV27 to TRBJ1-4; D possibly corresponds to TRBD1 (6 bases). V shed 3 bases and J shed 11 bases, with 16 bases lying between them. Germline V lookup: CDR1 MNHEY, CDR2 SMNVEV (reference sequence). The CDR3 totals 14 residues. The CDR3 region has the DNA TGTGCCAGCAGTTTCGGGCAGGGGATTGAGAAACTGTTTTTT. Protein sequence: CASSFGQGIEKLFF.

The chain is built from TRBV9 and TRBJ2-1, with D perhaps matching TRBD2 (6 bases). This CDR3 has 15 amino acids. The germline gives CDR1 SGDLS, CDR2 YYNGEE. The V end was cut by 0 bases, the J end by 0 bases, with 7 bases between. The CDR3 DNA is TGTGCCAGCAGCGTAGCGGGAGACTCCTACAATGAGCAGTTCTTC. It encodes CASSVAGDSYNEQFF.

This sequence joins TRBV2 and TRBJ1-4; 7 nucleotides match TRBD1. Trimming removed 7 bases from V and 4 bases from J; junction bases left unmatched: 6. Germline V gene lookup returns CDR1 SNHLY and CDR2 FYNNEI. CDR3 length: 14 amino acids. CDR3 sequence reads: CASIRQGLNEKLFF. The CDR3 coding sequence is TGTGCCAGCATTAGACAGGGCCTTAATGAAAAACTGTTTTTT.

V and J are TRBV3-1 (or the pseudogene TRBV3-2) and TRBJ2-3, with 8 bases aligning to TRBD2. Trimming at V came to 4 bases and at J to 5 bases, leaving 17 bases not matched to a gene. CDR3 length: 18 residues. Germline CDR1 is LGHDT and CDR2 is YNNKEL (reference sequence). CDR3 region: CASSPRRRVAGKGDTQYF. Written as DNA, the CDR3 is TGTGCCAGCAGCCCCCGCCGGAGGGTAGCGGGGAAAGGAGATACGCAGTATTTT.